Listed here are 26 T cell receptor beta chains from one sample, sequenced in a study of T cells after yellow fever vaccination. TCRdb recomputed calls from the 5' RACE reads with MiXCR, one row per CDR3 protein. The sample includes about 300,000 distinct CDR3 sequences, 8.5% to 10% seen only once; the top ten take 3% to 4%. The sample here was CD4+ T cells sorted from PBMCs, taken 5 days after the yellow fever booster vaccination. These receptors all come from a man aged 18 to 30 who received the YFV17D yellow fever vaccine.

This clonotype has just a few counts. V is TRBV6-1 and J is TRBJ2-3, with 8 nucleotides matching TRBD2. The CDR3 loop spans 14 amino acids. The V and J ends lost 8 bases and 2 bases, in that order; junction bases with no gene match: 6. Per the germline V gene, CDR1 is MNHNS and CDR2 is SASEGT. The CDR3 region is CASARGGPTDTQYF. The CDR3 region has the DNA TGTGCCAGCGCACGCGGGGGGCCCACAGATACGCAGTATTTT.

The genes are TRBV7-3 and TRBJ2-5; no clear D gene. This CDR3 spans 13 amino acids. Germline loops: CDR1 SGHTA, CDR2 FQGTGA. Deletions cut 2 bases from V and 1 base from J, with 5 bases between. The CDR3 region is CASSLYIQETQYF. CDR3 nucleotides: TGTGCCAGCAGCTTATACATCCAAGAGACCCAGTACTTC.

The table lists this clonotype with a few counts. J is TRBJ2-1 and V is TRBV5-1; TRBD1 matches at 8 bases. J gave up 4 bases and V 4 bases, and 4 bases lay outside the gene matches. The CDR3 is made up of 14 amino acids. Germline values: CDR1 SGHRS, CDR2 YFSETQ. As DNA, the CDR3 is TGCGCCAGCAGCGGGGACAGGAAATACAATGAGCAGTTCTTC. Residues: CASSGDRKYNEQFF.

CDR3 sequence (DNA): TGTGCCAGCAGCGCCCGGGACAGGGGGCGCAGTAACTATGGCTACACCTTC. This gives the protein CASSARDRGRSNYGYTF. The chain combines TRBV5-5 with TRBJ1-2; 12 bases agree with TRBD1. Unmatched junction bases numbered 8, after V lost 4 bases and J lost 1 base. CDR3 length: 17 residues. Germline CDR1 and CDR2: SGHKS and YYEKEE (reference sequence). Using reference TRBV5-5 and TRBJ1-2 for the parts outside the CDR3, the full variable domain is DAGVTQSPTHLIKTRGQQVTLRCSPISGHKSVSWYQQVLGQGPQFIFQYYEKEERGRGNFPDRFSARQFPNYSSELNVNALLLGDSALYLCASSARDRGRSNYGYTFGSGTRLTVV.

The V call is TRBV6-6, the J call TRBJ2-7, with 7 bases aligning to TRBD1. V trimming: 5 bases; J trimming: 3 bases; junction bases outside the gene matches: 10. The CDR3 extends over 15 amino acids. Looked up from germline, CDR1 is MNHNY and CDR2 is SVGAGI (reference sequence). The CDR3 loop reads CASSTSQGVIYEQYV. The CDR3 nucleotides are TGTGCCAGCAGTACGAGCCAGGGGGTTATCTACGAGCAGTACGTC.

Many counts were recorded for this clonotype. The chain employs TRBV7-2 and TRBJ2-2; D gene ambiguous. There are 11 residues in the CDR3. Germline CDR1 is SGHTA and CDR2 is FQGNSA. The V end was cut by 0 bases, the J end by 7 bases, with 0 bases between. The CDR3 spells CASSLAGELFF. DNA for the CDR3: TGTGCCAGCAGCTTAGCCGGGGAGCTGTTTTTT.

Only a few counts were recorded for this clonotype. The chain combines TRBV6-5 with TRBJ1-3, with 7 nucleotides matching TRBD1. CDR3 length: 14 residues. Germline V gene lookup returns CDR1 MNHEY and CDR2 SVGAGI. J lost 4 bases, V lost 6 bases, and 6 bases had no gene match. The CDR3 DNA reads as TGTGCCAGCAGAACGACAGGGTTCGGAAACACCATATATTTT. Its protein product is CASRTTGFGNTIYF.

This clonotype has more than one count but fewer than ten. The rearrangement joins TRBV5-1 to TRBJ1-4, with unresolved D. CDR1 and CDR2 from the germline V gene are SGHRS and YFSETQ. V was shortened by 4 bases and J by 6 bases, with 22 bases between the two germline ends. The CDR3 consists of 17 residues. This chain's CDR3 is CASSRSPWEGSDEKLFF. CDR3 nucleotides: TGCGCCAGCAGCCGCAGCCCCTGGGAGGGATCGGATGAAAAACTGTTTTTT.

This clonotype was detected a few times. This chain joins TRBV4-2 and TRBJ2-1; 12 bases are a match to TRBD1. J lost 7 bases, V lost 4 bases, and 5 bases had no gene match. The CDR3 runs to 15 residues. CDR1 and CDR2 from the germline V gene are LGHNA and YNFKEQ. The chain's CDR3 is CASSPGQGARNEQFF. The CDR3 DNA reads as TGTGCCAGCAGCCCGGGACAGGGGGCAAGGAATGAGCAGTTCTTC.

This clonotype has at least ten counts. The rearrangement links TRBV11-2 to TRBJ1-2, with D unresolved. Germline lookup yields CDR1 SGHAT and CDR2 FQNNGV. V was pared by 5 bases and J by 4 bases, with 14 bases between. The CDR3 contains 14 residues. The CDR3 coding sequence is TGTGCCAGCAGCCCACGCCCGGCAGTCTATGGCTACACCTTC. Its protein is CASSPRPAVYGYTF. The whole variable domain, filled in from reference TRBV11-2 and TRBJ1-2, reads EAGVAQSPRYKIIEKRQSVAFWCNPISGHATLYWYQQILGQGPKLLIQFQNNGVVDDSQLPKDRFSAERLKGVDSTLKIQPAKLEDSAVYLCASSPRPAVYGYTFGSGTRLTVV.

This clonotype was detected only a few times. This chain uses TRBV6-2 or TRBV6-3 with TRBJ1-1; tentative D call: TRBD1 (6 bases). V was trimmed by 5 bases and J by 1 base, leaving 14 bases between them. CDR3 length: 15 amino acids. Germline V gene lookup returns CDR1 MNHEY and CDR2 SVGEGT. The CDR3 is CASSPHRATNTEAFF. The CDR3 DNA sequence: TGTGCCAGCAGTCCCCACAGGGCCACGAACACTGAAGCTTTCTTT.

This clonotype was counted ten times or more. This chain connects TRBV29-1 to TRBJ1-2; 9 nucleotides agree with TRBD1. Germline CDR1 SQVTM, CDR2 ANQGSEA. This CDR3 region has 12 residues. The J segment lost 8 bases and the V segment lost 2 bases, leaving 3 bases of the junction unmatched. In DNA, the CDR3 is TGCAGCGTTGAATCGACAGGGGGAGGCTACACCTTC. It is translated as CSVESTGGGYTF.

V and J are TRBV12-3 or TRBV12-4 and TRBJ1-5; D not resolved. CDR3 length: 13 residues. The V end was cut by 5 bases, the J end by 8 bases, with 13 bases between. The chain's CDR3 is CASSPARGEPQHF. The CDR3 DNA follows: TGTGCCAGCAGTCCGGCGCGCGGGGAGCCCCAGCATTTT.

This clonotype was detected many times. This chain links TRBV7-2 with TRBJ2-1; 11 bases match TRBD2. The germline CDR1 and CDR2 sequences are SGHTA and FQGNSA. V shed 7 bases, J shed 8 bases, and the junction held 4 bases outside the gene matches. This CDR3 has 13 residues. Written as DNA, the CDR3 is TGTGCCAGCAAGATAGCGGGGGGGCATGAGCAGTTCTTC. This gives the protein CASKIAGGHEQFF.

The chain uses TRBV9 and TRBJ1-2; D perhaps matches TRBD1 (6 bases). V gave up 2 bases and J gave up 0 bases, with 11 bases separating them. The CDR3 has 15 residues. Looked up from germline, CDR1 is SGDLS and CDR2 is YYNGEE. CDR3 in DNA: TGTGCCAGCAGCGTCGGACAGCTACCTAACTATGGCTACACCTTC. Amino acid sequence: CASSVGQLPNYGYTF.

At least ten counts were recorded for this clonotype. The rearrangement uses TRBV20-1 and TRBJ2-7, with D possibly being TRBD1 (5 bases). There are 13 residues in the CDR3. CDR1 is DFQATT and CDR2 is SNEGSKA in the germline V gene (reference sequence). Trimming pared 1 base from V and 2 bases from J, leaving 9 bases between. Here the CDR3 DNA reads TGCAGTGCTAGAGCAGGGCTAGCCTACGAGCAGTACTTC. Translated, it gives CSARAGLAYEQYF.

Ten or more counts support this clonotype. The genes are TRBV5-1 and TRBJ2-3; D possibly uses TRBD1 or TRBD2 (7 bases each). The germline gives CDR1 SGHRS, CDR2 YFSETQ. Trimming stripped 4 bases from V and 3 bases from J, with 12 bases between. The CDR3 spans 14 residues. CDR3 protein: CASSRQGGTDTQYF. As DNA, the CDR3 is TGCGCCAGCAGCCGGCAGGGGGGGACAGATACGCAGTATTTT.

The chain has TRBV11-3 and TRBJ1-6; no reliable D call. V gave up 3 bases and J gave up 8 bases, with 11 bases separating them. CDR3 size: 14 residues. Looked up from germline, CDR1 is SGHNT and CDR2 is YENEEA. Here the CDR3 reads CASSFLTGDSPLHF. DNA for the CDR3: TGTGCCAGCAGCTTTTTAACTGGGGATTCACCCCTCCACTTT.

This chain joins TRBV5-1 and TRBJ1-4; no reliable D call. The germline V gene encodes CDR1 SGHRS and CDR2 YFSETQ. V was pared by 5 bases and J by 8 bases, with 13 bases between. The CDR3 is made up of 13 amino acids. CDR3 bases: TGCGCCAGCAGTTCCAGCCTGGGAGAAAAACTGTTTTTT. It specifies CASSSSLGEKLFF.

This clonotype was counted between two and nine times. The chain combines TRBV18 with TRBJ2-3; either TRBD1 or TRBD2 may fit D (5 bases each). V was pared by 0 bases and J by 3 bases, with 10 bases between. From germline, CDR1 is KGHSH and CDR2 LQKENI. The CDR3 length is 15 residues. Written as DNA, the CDR3 is TGTGCCAGCTCACCACCGTACAGGAGGACAGATACGCAGTATTTT. It codes for CASSPPYRRTDTQYF.

This clonotype was recorded a few times. The chain employs TRBV11-2 and TRBJ2-3, with 7 bases that match TRBD1. V shed 4 bases and J 2 bases; nucleotides not matched to a gene: 6. Germline values: CDR1 SGHAT, CDR2 FQNNGV. The length of the CDR3 is 15 residues. The CDR3 spells CASSYGQDNTDTQYF. CDR3 sequence (DNA): TGTGCCAGCAGCTACGGACAGGATAACACAGATACGCAGTATTTT.

V and J are TRBV6-2 or TRBV6-3 and TRBJ2-7; perhaps TRBD1 as D (6 bases). The germline V and J ends were trimmed by 5 bases and 5 bases, with 16 bases remaining between them. The CDR3 has 14 amino acids. Per the germline V gene, CDR1 is MNHEY and CDR2 is SVGEGT. The CDR3 protein is CASSEAGARNEQYF. The DNA for the CDR3 is TGTGCCAGCAGTGAGGCAGGGGCACGCAACGAGCAGTACTTC.

The V and J genes are TRBV5-1 and TRBJ2-2, with 7 positions matching TRBD1. Germline loops: CDR1 SGHRS, CDR2 YFSETQ. Losses at the gene ends were 0 bases for V and 5 bases for J; bases not matched to a gene: 4. The CDR3 runs 15 residues. As DNA, the CDR3 is TGCGCCAGCAGCTTGGCGGGACAGAGGACCGGGGAGCTGTTTTTT. This codes for CASSLAGQRTGELFF.

V is TRBV3-1 and J is TRBJ1-2; D is ambiguous. Germline V lookup: CDR1 LGHDT, CDR2 YNNKEL (reference sequence). CDR3 length: 13 amino acids. V was cut by 3 bases and J by 2 bases, with 7 bases left in between. The CDR3 coding sequence is TGTGCCAGCAGCCACAGAATCAACTATGGCTACACCTTC. Translation gives CASSHRINYGYTF.

This clonotype was found many times. This chain connects TRBV7-9 to TRBJ1-6, with TRBD1 as a possible D gene (5 bases). V lost 5 bases and J 10 bases, leaving 12 bases between the germline ends. The length of the CDR3 is 13 residues. In germline, CDR1 is SEHNR, CDR2 FQNEAQ (reference sequence). As DNA, the CDR3 is TGTGCCAGCAGCCCCCTAGGACACTCACCCCTCCACTTT. As protein: CASSPLGHSPLHF.

The table lists this clonotype with a few counts. The chain combines TRBV4-1 with TRBJ2-5; D may be TRBD1 (5 bases). Trimming stripped 3 bases from V and 1 base from J, with 12 bases between. CDR3 length: 15 amino acids. Germline CDR1 MGHRA, CDR2 YSYEKL. CDR3 loop: CASSQVRTSQETQYF. In DNA, the CDR3 is TGCGCCAGCAGCCAGGTTAGGACATCCCAAGAGACCCAGTACTTC.